These 24 T cell receptor beta chains share one sample of origin, sequenced in a study of T cells in Graves' hyperthyroidism and ophthalmopathy. Amplification targeted TCR beta CDR3 regions from RNA transcripts. First-round RT-PCR of the TCR CDR3 relied on the HTBI primer set. A single record per CDR3 protein comes from TCRdb applying MiXCR to the multiplex PCR reads. The sample yields about 760,000 distinct CDR3 sequences, about a third seen once. Specimen: blood. Every receptor here comes from a woman aged 40 to 50 with Graves' hyperthyroidism.

This clonotype was counted between two and nine times. V is TRBV7-3 and J is TRBJ1-1, with D uncertain. CDR3 length: 15 residues. The germline CDR1 and CDR2 sequences are SGHTA and FQGTGA. Trimming stripped 1 base from V and 3 bases from J, with 12 bases between. CDR3: CASSLNPGGDTEAFF. The CDR3 DNA reads TGTGCCAGCAGCTTAAACCCCGGTGGGGACACTGAAGCTTTCTTT.

The J gene is TRBJ2-6, the V gene TRBV15, with a weak D call TRBD1 (6 bases). Trimming pared 6 bases from V and 0 bases from J, leaving 15 bases between. The CDR3 length is 17 residues. The germline CDR1 and CDR2 sequences are LNHNV and YYDKDF (reference sequence). CDR3 region: CATSSIRTDSGANVLTF. The CDR3 DNA is TGTGCCACCAGTAGTATTCGGACAGACTCTGGGGCCAACGTCCTGACTTTC.

The chain uses TRBV10-2 and TRBJ2-3; D might be TRBD1 or TRBD2, each matching 6 bases. The germline V gene encodes CDR1 WSHSY and CDR2 SAAADI. Trimming took 4 bases from V and 1 from J, leaving 12 bases between them. The CDR3 extends over 15 amino acids. As DNA, the CDR3 is TGCGCCAGCAGTGTGTTGGGGGGCGGCACAGATACGCAGTATTTT. It yields the protein CASSVLGGGTDTQYF.

As regards this clonotype: A clone one base away is much larger, so this may be a read error. The V and J genes are TRBV7-2 and TRBJ1-1; D possibly corresponds to TRBD1 (6 bases). Germline V gene data show CDR1 as SGHTA and CDR2 as FQGNSA. This CDR3 contains 13 residues. The CDR3 bases are TGTGTCAGCAGTGGAGGGGGGAAAACTGAAGCTTTCTTT. As protein: CVSSGGGKTEAFF.

The CDR3 sequence: CASSQGQDAEAFF. For the CDR3, the DNA is TGCGCCAGCAGCCAAGGGCAGGACGCTGAAGCTTTCTTT. The V gene is TRBV4-3, the J gene TRBJ1-1; no firm D call. The V and J ends lost 1 base and 6 bases respectively, with 9 bases between them. Germline-derived CDR1 and CDR2 are LGHNA and YSLEER. This CDR3 comprises 13 residues.

Of note for this clonotype: A much larger clone lies one base from this, so it may be a read error. This sequence joins TRBV29-1 and TRBJ1-2; 7 bases line up with TRBD1. This CDR3 has 13 residues. Germline V CDR1 and CDR2: SQVTM, ANQGSEA. V dropped 4 bases and J dropped 4; count of bases not matched to a gene: 6. The CDR3 sequence is CSVGEQGIYGYTF. DNA of the CDR3: TGCAGCGTTGGGGAACAGGGGATCTATGGCTACACCTTC.

The chain couples TRBV7-9 to TRBJ2-7; 10 bases align to TRBD2. V was pared by 7 bases and J by 6 bases, with 12 bases of the junction left unmatched. Looked up from germline, CDR1 is SEHNR and CDR2 is FQNEAQ (reference sequence). The CDR3 is made up of 15 amino acids. DNA for the CDR3: TGTGCCAGCACCCCTGACCAACTAGCGGGGCGCGAGCAGTACTTC. It is translated as CASTPDQLAGREQYF.

There are many counts of this clonotype. The chain carries TRBV20-1 and TRBJ1-2, with no clear D. The V gene's germline CDR1 is DFQATT and CDR2 SNEGSKA (reference sequence). V was shortened by 6 bases and J by 5 bases, with 16 bases between the two germline ends. The CDR3 extends over 13 amino acids. The CDR3 spells CSALWATEYGYTF. In DNA form, the CDR3 reads TGCAGTGCCCTATGGGCTACAGAATATGGCTACACCTTC.

This clonotype was recorded at least ten times. The chain has TRBV7-9 and TRBJ1-1; D gene uncertain. Trimming shortened V by 7 bases and J by 2 bases, and 8 bases separated the two germline ends. Germline V CDR1 and CDR2: SEHNR, FQNEAQ (reference sequence). This CDR3 contains 12 residues. CDR3 sequence: CASTGHNTEAFF. The CDR3 DNA sequence: TGTGCCAGCACGGGCCACAACACTGAAGCTTTCTTT.

This clonotype was observed a handful of times. J is TRBJ1-6 and V is TRBV12-3 or TRBV12-4; TRBD1 matches at 7 bases. With V trimmed by 10 bases and J by 6 bases, 9 bases remained unmatched. This CDR3 region has 14 residues. The CDR3 bases are TGTGCCACGTCCCGGGGACAGCTTAATTCACCCCTCCACTTT. Protein product: CATSRGQLNSPLHF.

V and J are TRBV5-8 and TRBJ2-7; a weak D match, TRBD2 (6 bases). Germline V gene lookup returns CDR1 SGHTS and CDR2 YDEGEE. The ends were cut back, 2 bases at V and 3 bases at J, with 12 bases in the middle. The CDR3 runs 14 residues. DNA for the CDR3: TGTGCCAGCAGCTTTGGGGGAGGAATCTACGAGCAGTACTTC. Protein sequence: CASSFGGGIYEQYF.

The CDR3 loop reads CASSSSGAIGSPLHF. In nucleotides, the CDR3 is TGTGCCAGCAGTTCGTCAGGGGCCATTGGTTCACCCCTCCACTTT. The V and J genes are TRBV12-3 or TRBV12-4 and TRBJ1-6; the D gene is possibly TRBD1 (6 bases). V shed 4 bases and J shed 9 bases, with 16 bases lying between them. This CDR3 is 15 amino acids long.

This clonotype showed up just a few times. The CDR3 DNA is TGTGCCAGCAGTTATTCGGTAAGGAGCTCCTACGAGCAGTACTTC. Amino acids: CASSYSVRSSYEQYF. This chain joins TRBV6-5 and TRBJ2-7; D uncertain. The CDR3 extends over 15 amino acids. Germline lookup yields CDR1 MNHEY and CDR2 SVGAGI. Deletions cut 3 bases from V and 0 bases from J, with 12 bases between.

Note on this clonotype: A read error is possible here, since a much larger clone lies one base away. V is TRBV7-2 and J is TRBJ1-2, with 9 bases lining up with TRBD1. There are 16 residues in the CDR3. Germline-derived CDR1 and CDR2 are SGHTA and FQGNSA. In DNA, the CDR3 is TGTGCCGGCAGCTCCCATGTATCACAGGGGGCAACTGGCTACACCTTC. Translation: CAGSSHVSQGATGYTF.

As concerns this clonotype: Mismatch with germline at one junction end may stem from a read error. The genes are TRBV19 and TRBJ1-2, with 10 bases identical to TRBD1. There are 12 residues in the CDR3. Germline lookup yields CDR1 LNHDA and CDR2 SQIVND (reference sequence). CDR3 protein: CASRTGGYDYTF. DNA for the CDR3: TGTGCCAGCCGGACAGGGGGTTATGACTACACCTTC.

This clonotype has ten or more counts. The chain links TRBV7-8 to TRBJ1-4, with a tentative D call TRBD1 (6 bases). Trimming stripped 5 bases from V and 7 bases from J, with 14 bases between. The CDR3 runs 14 residues. Germline-derived CDR1 and CDR2 are SGHVS and FQNEAQ. The chain's CDR3 is CASSVTQGGEKLFF. The DNA of the CDR3 is TGTGCCAGCAGCGTGACACAGGGAGGTGAAAAACTGTTTTTT.

The chain has TRBV29-1 and TRBJ2-7, with TRBD1 matching over 8 bases. The CDR3 is made up of 15 amino acids. Trimming removed 6 bases from V and 1 base from J; junction bases left unmatched: 11. CDR1 is SQVTM, CDR2 ANQGSEA, per germline. CDR3 sequence: CSVELATGESYEQYF. The CDR3 DNA follows: TGCAGCGTAGAATTAGCGACAGGGGAGTCCTACGAGCAGTACTTC.

This clonotype was counted a few times. The V gene is TRBV25-1, the J gene TRBJ1-2; perhaps TRBD1 as D (5 bases). V dropped 5 bases and J dropped 0 bases, with 19 bases sitting between them. This CDR3 has 17 residues. Germline V gene sequence: CDR1 MGHDK, CDR2 SYGVNS. Here the CDR3 reads CASSTLTVVPTNYGYTF. CDR3 bases: TGTGCCAGCAGTACCTTGACAGTAGTACCTACTAACTATGGCTACACCTTC.

This clonotype was observed at least ten times. The chain carries TRBV7-2 and TRBJ1-3, with D perhaps matching TRBD1 (5 bases). This CDR3 contains 13 residues. The V gene lost 4 bases and the J gene lost 7 bases, with 11 bases spanning the gap. In germline, CDR1 is SGHTA, CDR2 FQGNSA. CDR3 nucleotide sequence: TGTGCCAGCAGCTCAGGGACCGGGAACACCATATATTTT. This encodes CASSSGTGNTIYF.

This chain links TRBV6-5 with TRBJ1-6; weak D call: TRBD1 (6 bases). Germline CDR1 MNHEY, CDR2 SVGAGI. Trimming cost V 5 bases and J 6 bases, with 14 bases left between them. The CDR3 consists of 15 residues. This CDR3 reads CASSARQEINSPLHF. The CDR3 DNA is TGTGCCAGCAGTGCGAGACAGGAAATTAATTCACCCCTCCACTTT.

The CDR3 protein is CAWGGNTEAFF. Written as DNA, the CDR3 is TGTGCCTGGGGGGGGAACACTGAAGCTTTCTTT. The chain is built from TRBV30 and TRBJ1-1, with D possibly matching TRBD1 (5 bases). Germline CDR1 and CDR2: GTSNPN and SVGIG (reference sequence). Trimming shortened V by 5 bases and J by 1 base, and 5 bases separated the two germline ends. This CDR3 is 11 amino acids long. The full variable domain, with the rest looked up from reference TRBV30 and TRBJ1-1, is SQTIHQWPATLVQPVGSPLSLECTVEGTSNPNLYWYRQAAGRGLQLLFYSVGIGQISSEVPQNLSASRPQDRQFILSSKKLLLSDSGFYLCAWGGNTEAFFGQGTRLTVV.

This clonotype has ten or more counts. V is TRBV14 and J is TRBJ1-1; D gene uncertain. The germline V gene has CDR1 SGHDN and CDR2 FVKESK. The CDR3 is 13 amino acids. Trimming removed 1 base at V and 7 bases at J, with 10 bases between. The CDR3 DNA is TGTGCCAGCAGCCAAGTTGTTACCCGTGAAGCTTTCTTT. Its translation: CASSQVVTREAFF.

The chain carries TRBV7-9 and TRBJ2-7; weak D call: TRBD2 (6 bases). Germline V lookup: CDR1 SEHNR, CDR2 FQNEAQ (reference sequence). V was trimmed by 6 bases and J by 4 bases, leaving 13 bases between them. The CDR3 length is 13 residues. The CDR3, as DNA: TGTGCCAGCAGTACCCGACTAGGGTACGAGCAGTACTTC. It is translated as CASSTRLGYEQYF.

Note on this clonotype: Being one base from a much bigger clone, this may be a read error. The DNA for the CDR3 is TGTGCCAGCAGCTTAGCGCGGCACGTGGAGACCCAGTACTTC. Its translation is CASSLARHVETQYF. The V and J genes are TRBV25-1 and TRBJ2-5, with D perhaps TRBD2 (5 bases). Per the germline V gene, CDR1 is MGHDK and CDR2 is SYGVNS. CDR3 length equals 14 residues. Trimming left V 6 bases short and J 5 bases short, with 16 bases between.